A single T cell receptor (beta chain) is shown here with its context. Its specificity is not known. These data originate in a study of T cell repertoires in cytomegalovirus infection. At the level of the study: The public TCR beta signatures pointed to both CMV infection and matching HLA type.

Study observations and caveats: The study found HLA-C-restricted CMV-specific TCR beta clonotypes dominating the ex vivo response. CMV carriers having the relevant HLA were flagged by cumulative public TCR beta family frequency.

TCRdb ran MiXCR on the reads and lists one entry per CDR3 protein. The sample carries fewer than 550,000 distinct CDR3 sequences, about 11% recorded once. Germline values: CDR1 SGDLS, CDR2 YYNGEE. The CDR3 has 14 residues. The V gene end was trimmed by 3 bases and the J gene end by 8 bases; junction bases not matched to a gene: 6. This receptor was taken from a human donor in good health (CMV status not recorded). Some clones in this sample may be carry-over from other donors' samples. The chain is built from TRBV9 and TRBJ2-1, with 9 bases lining up with TRBD2. The sample comprised PBMCs. The CDR3 is CASSEGGGAYEQFF. The DNA of the CDR3 is TGTGCCAGCAGCGAGGGCGGGGGGGCCTATGAGCAGTTCTTC.